Listed here is a single TCR beta chain. Antigen specificity is unknown. V lost 1 base to trimming and J lost 4 bases, with 11 bases between them. This CDR3 contains 15 residues. Per the germline V gene, CDR1 is SGHTA and CDR2 is FQGNSA. The data were taken from a study of response to subunit inactivated influenza vaccine. TCRdb redid the calling of the RT-PCR reads with MiXCR, one entry per CDR3 protein. The repertoire consists of about 520,000 distinct CDR3 sequences, with about 25% occurring once and the leading ten covering around 1.8%. Study findings and constraints: Each seasonal influenza vaccination recruits few new T cells, the authors suggested.

The chain links TRBV7-2 to TRBJ1-5; D unresolved. The TCR sequence derives from a man in his forties or fifties who received an inactivated influenza vaccine. The sample here was CD4+ T cells sorted from PBMCs, taken roughly 5 days after vaccination. CDR3 region: CASSLVLAFNQPQHF. Written as DNA, the CDR3 is TGTGCCAGCAGCTTAGTATTGGCTTTTAATCAGCCCCAGCATTTT.